A selection of T cell receptor beta chains follows, all from one sample in a study of blood T cell repertoires in COVID-19. Generated by immunoSEQ multiplex PCR, the TCRdb table keeps only in-frame clones and is missing some. Of 270,000 or so clones listed, over 85% were seen once; the top ten hold approximately 10%. Sequenced input: peripheral blood. The source of these receptors is a woman aged 25 to 39 with COVID-19, enrolled during active disease. CDR3s include the opening cysteine and the closing phenylalanine or tryptophan. The order of the fields is J gene, V gene, clone size, CDR3 protein. The size entry is marked missing in some rows and otherwise reads once, few, many or a size class.

TRBJ2-3 TRBV7-9 NA CASSLAMGGRTTSTDTQYF
TRBJ1-2 TRBV5-4 NA CASSLDSGDAGYTF
TRBJ1-5 TRBV19 NA CASRTRGQPQHF
TRBJ2-7 TRBV7-9 NA CASSLVRVGGRDEQYF
TRBJ1-4 TRBV28 NA CASGRGEKLFF
TRBJ1-1 TRBV4-2 NA CASSQEDSSLQGANTEAFF
TRBJ2-5 TRBV25-1 NA CASSEGQVEETQYF
TRBJ1-1 TRBV10-3 NA CAISLEFSTEAFF
TRBJ1-2 TRBV27 NA CASSLNARGGDGYTF
TRBJ1-5 TRBV5-6 NA CASSLYGGQPQHF
TRBJ2-1 TRBV5-1 NA CASSFLLAGGNEQFF
TRBJ2-7 TRBV4-1 NA CASSQDPGGFYEQYF
TRBJ2-3 TRBV11-2 NA CASSLEGGTQYF
TRBJ1-4 TRBV7-6 once CASSGTGATNEKLFF
TRBJ2-7 TRBV28 NA CASRSGHSSYEQYF
TRBJ2-7 TRBV10-3 NA CAISRTGLDEQYF
TRBJ1-2 TRBV24-1 NA CATSGGQGQNYGYTF
TRBJ2-2 TRBV3-1/TRBV3-2 NA CASSQGGGLRAGELFF
TRBJ1-4 TRBV30 NA CAWSVQNNEKLFF
TRBJ1-2 TRBV9 NA CASSVGDPYYGYTF
TRBJ1-2 TRBV4-1 NA CASSPAGTGFNYGYTF
TRBJ2-3 TRBV12-3/TRBV12-4 NA CASRPGHLAQYF
TRBJ2-1 TRBV28 NA CASSPPGLAYTEQFF
TRBJ1-2 TRBV11-2 NA CASSPWDRGTRLYGYTF
TRBJ2-2 TRBV27 NA CASAWGGHTGELFF
TRBJ2-3 TRBV6-5 NA CASRETGASTDTQYF
TRBJ1-2 TRBV5-1 NA CASSSGTRDRDGYTF